Listed here are 10 T cell receptor beta chains from one sample, sequenced in a study of cytomegalovirus exposure and HLA in healthy donors. The PCR contained 60 Vbeta and 13 Jbeta primers. Profiled with immunoSEQ multiplex PCR; TCRdb holds only in-frame clones, not every one. The sample holds about 130,000 clones, approximately 70% seen once. The sample was PBMCs. The origin of the receptors is a woman aged 55-75 years in good health and CMV-seropositive.

This sequence joins TRBV5-5 and TRBJ2-5; no clear D gene. V lost 0 bases and J lost 4, with 13 bases in between. Germline CDR1 reads SGHKS; CDR2 reads YYEKEE (reference sequence). The CDR3 runs to 15 residues. The CDR3 sequence: CASSLEAPRLETQYF. The CDR3 DNA is TGTGCCAGCAGCTTGGAGGCCCCGCGGTTAGAGACCCAGTACTTC.

The chain carries TRBV30 and TRBJ1-4, with 8 bases identical to TRBD1. Germline V lookup: CDR1 GTSNPN, CDR2 SVGIG (reference sequence). The trim removed 4 bases at V and 7 bases at J, leaving 8 bases unmatched. The CDR3 contains 14 residues. The CDR3 loop reads CAWTSGQDFEKLFF. CDR3 nucleotide sequence: TGTGCCTGGACCTCGGGACAGGATTTTGAAAAACTGTTTTTT.

This rearrangement joins TRBV10-3 to TRBJ2-3; TRBD1 agrees at 8 bases. The V gene end was trimmed by 4 bases and the J gene end by 1 base; junction bases not matched to a gene: 1. The V gene's germline CDR1 is ENHRY and CDR2 SYGVKD. The CDR3 loop spans 14 amino acids. CDR3 sequence reads: CAISGTGRTDTQYF. The CDR3 DNA reads TGTGCCATCAGTGGGACAGGGCGCACAGATACGCAGTATTTT.

This clone was recorded only once. The chain recombines TRBV29-1 with TRBJ2-1; no clear D. V was cut by 0 bases and J by 7 bases, with 7 bases left in between. Germline lookup yields CDR1 SQVTM and CDR2 ANQGSEA. The CDR3 consists of 12 residues. CDR3 sequence (DNA): TGCAGCGTTGAAGACCTAGAGAATGAGCAGTTCTTC. It specifies CSVEDLENEQFF.

The chain is built from TRBV5-1 and TRBJ2-7; D is undetermined. This CDR3 has 14 amino acids. The V end lost 2 bases, the J end lost 2 bases, and 11 bases lay between the germline ends. Germline CDR1 is SGHRS and CDR2 is YFSETQ. CDR3 protein: CASSLESGPYEQYF. In DNA, the CDR3 is TGCGCCAGCAGCTTAGAGTCAGGCCCCTACGAGCAGTACTTC.

The genes are TRBV11-3 and TRBJ2-7, with a tentative D call TRBD2 (5 bases). The CDR3 extends over 11 amino acids. V dropped 3 bases and J dropped 6 bases, with 6 bases sitting between them. Germline assignment: CDR1 SGHNT and CDR2 YENEEA. CDR3 amino acids: CASSFGGEQYF. CDR3 coding DNA: TGTGCCAGCAGCTTCGGAGGCGAGCAGTACTTC.

This chain uses TRBV7-3 with TRBJ2-4, with 8 bases that match TRBD2. The CDR3 consists of 15 residues. Germline V lookup: CDR1 SGHTA, CDR2 FQGTGA. Unmatched junction bases numbered 7, after V lost 3 bases and J lost 6 bases. CDR3: CASSFSGTRGNIQYF. Here the CDR3 DNA reads TGTGCCAGCAGCTTCTCCGGGACTAGAGGAAACATTCAGTACTTC.

This chain uses TRBV6-5 with TRBJ2-7, with D perhaps TRBD1 (5 bases). V dropped 0 bases and J dropped 2 bases, with 11 bases sitting between them. There are 15 residues in the CDR3. From germline, CDR1 is MNHEY and CDR2 SVGAGI. The CDR3 DNA reads as TGTGCCAGCAGTTACTCGACGACAGCCACCTACGAGCAGTACTTC. It is translated as CASSYSTTATYEQYF.

The CDR3 loop is CASSFFQGNTEAFF. The CDR3 DNA follows: TGCGCCAGCAGCTTTTTCCAGGGGAACACTGAAGCTTTCTTT. The rearrangement joins TRBV5-1 to TRBJ1-1, with D possibly matching TRBD1 (5 bases). CDR1 and CDR2 from the germline V gene are SGHRS and YFSETQ. The CDR3 totals 14 residues. The V and J ends lost 2 bases and 1 base respectively, with 9 bases between them.

The rearrangement joins TRBV4-1 to TRBJ2-3; 7 positions match TRBD2. This CDR3 region has 14 residues. V was clipped by 4 bases and J by 4 bases; unmatched bases: 5. The germline V gene encodes CDR1 MGHRA and CDR2 YSYEKL. The CDR3 DNA follows: TGCGCCAGCAGCCCGAGACTAGCCGCAGATACGCAGTATTTT. It specifies CASSPRLAADTQYF.